This passage covers 28 T cell receptor beta chains from one sample sequenced in a study of blood T cell repertoires in COVID-19. Clones were sequenced by immunoSEQ multiplex PCR, and TCRdb holds only the in-frame ones, with some missing. The sample lists about 480,000 clones; roughly 88% were seen once. The sample taken for sequencing was PBMCs or T cells enriched from blood (not recorded which). The receptors originated from a woman in her thirties or forties who had recovered from COVID-19.

The chain couples TRBV19 to TRBJ2-5, with TRBD2 matching 8 bases. V was pared by 3 bases and J by 2 bases, with 8 bases of the junction left unmatched. CDR3 length: 16 amino acids. Germline values: CDR1 LNHDA, CDR2 SQIVND (reference sequence). Written as DNA, the CDR3 is TGTGCCAGTAGTATGTCACTACTAGCGGTTCAAGAGACCCAGTACTTC. Translating gives CASSMSLLAVQETQYF.

For the CDR3, the DNA is TGTGCCAGTAGTAACAGGAGGGAAGAAAAACTGTTTTTT. Protein product: CASSNRREEKLFF. The chain employs TRBV19 and TRBJ1-4; possible D gene TRBD1, 5 bases. The CDR3 spans 13 residues. V lost 4 bases and J 8 bases, leaving 11 bases between the germline ends. Germline loops: CDR1 LNHDA, CDR2 SQIVND (reference sequence).

The chain links TRBV7-2 to TRBJ1-1; TRBD1 agrees at 7 bases. Germline values: CDR1 SGHTA, CDR2 FQGNSA. V lost 5 bases to trimming and J lost 10 bases; unmatched junction nucleotides: 13. The length of the CDR3 is 14 residues. The CDR3 region is CASSPWGQMVRAFF. The DNA of the CDR3 is TGTGCCAGCAGCCCTTGGGGACAGATGGTTCGAGCTTTCTTT. Full variable domain (rest looked up from reference TRBV7-2 and TRBJ1-1): GAGVSQSPSNKVTEKGKDVELRCDPISGHTALYWYRQSLGQGLEFLIYFQGNSAPDKSGLPSDRFSAERTGGSVSTLTIQRTQQEDSAVYLCASSPWGQMVRAFFGQGTRLTVV.

The CDR3: CASSMPGTRAHEQFF. The CDR3 DNA is TGTGCCAGCAGCATGCCCGGGACTAGAGCGCATGAGCAGTTCTTC. V is TRBV7-8 and J is TRBJ2-1, with 8 positions matching TRBD2. This CDR3 spans 15 amino acids. J lost 8 bases, V lost 5 bases, and 11 bases had no gene match. Germline loops: CDR1 SGHVS, CDR2 FQNEAQ.

The CDR3 nucleotides are TGTGCCAGCAGCCAAGAGCTAGCCACAGATACGCAGTATTTT. Its protein is CASSQELATDTQYF. The chain has TRBV4-2 and TRBJ2-3; possibly TRBD2 for D (5 bases). From germline, CDR1 is LGHNA and CDR2 YNFKEQ. This CDR3 is 14 amino acids long. Between the trimmed V and J ends, which lost 0 bases and 2 bases, there was a span of 6 bases.

This clone showed up many times. This sequence joins TRBV9 and TRBJ1-2; no definite D call. Between the trimmed V and J ends, which lost 3 bases and 3 bases, there was a span of 12 bases. CDR1 is SGDLS and CDR2 is YYNGEE in the germline V gene. The CDR3 totals 14 residues. CDR3 sequence: CASSAQVSDYGYTF. The CDR3 region has the DNA TGTGCCAGCAGCGCCCAAGTCAGCGACTATGGCTACACCTTC.

The genes are TRBV9 and TRBJ2-7; tentative D call: TRBD2 (6 bases). Germline lookup yields CDR1 SGDLS and CDR2 YYNGEE. The CDR3 runs 14 residues. Trimming shortened V by 4 bases and J by 6 bases, and 17 bases separated the two germline ends. CDR3 in DNA: TGTGCCAGCAGCCCCTCATGGGGAGCGGGCGAGCAGTACTTC. Protein: CASSPSWGAGEQYF.

The chain joins TRBV21-1 to TRBJ1-5; TRBD1 is the table's D call, not checked against the DNA. TRBV21-1 is classified as a pseudogene. The length of the CDR3 is 17 residues. The CDR3 bases are TGTGCCAGCAGCAAAAATATCCGAGGACAGGGAAGTCAGCCCCAGCATTTT. Translated: CASSKNIRGQGSQPQHF.

The CDR3 nucleotides read TGTGCCAGCAGTTACCGGGCGCAGGGGTTTGAAAAACTGTTTTTT. This translates into CASSYRAQGFEKLFF. This chain links TRBV6-5 with TRBJ1-4, with D perhaps matching TRBD1 (6 bases). Germline V gene lookup returns CDR1 MNHEY and CDR2 SVGAGI. V gave up 2 bases and J gave up 7 bases, with 14 bases separating them. The CDR3 spans 15 residues.

The chain joins TRBV19 to TRBJ2-2; 13 bases agree with TRBD2. J was trimmed by 0 bases and V by 2 bases; bases with no gene match: 3. Germline-derived CDR1 and CDR2 are LNHDA and SQIVND (reference sequence). The CDR3 runs to 18 residues. The CDR3 here is CASSIRLAGGTNTGELFF. DNA for the CDR3: TGTGCCAGTAGTATACGACTAGCGGGAGGAACGAACACCGGGGAGCTGTTTTTT.

The rearrangement joins TRBV2 to TRBJ1-1; 7 bases map to TRBD1. J gave up 3 bases and V 6 bases, and 4 bases lay outside the gene matches. The CDR3 totals 13 residues. Germline-derived CDR1 and CDR2 are SNHLY and FYNNEI. The CDR3 DNA follows: TGTGCCAGCAGCCCTACAGGGGACACTGAAGCTTTCTTT. Translation gives CASSPTGDTEAFF.

This chain uses TRBV14 with TRBJ1-2; 8 nucleotides match TRBD1. V trimming: 0 bases; J trimming: 7 bases; junction bases outside the gene matches: 4. Germline V lookup: CDR1 SGHDN, CDR2 FVKESK. The CDR3 consists of 14 residues. The CDR3 region is CASSQDRTGSGYTF. The CDR3 DNA reads TGTGCCAGCAGCCAAGACAGGACAGGGTCTGGCTACACCTTC.

V and J are TRBV6-4 and TRBJ1-6; D possibly corresponds to TRBD1 (5 bases). The CDR3 is 14 amino acids. CDR1 is MRHNA and CDR2 is SNTAGT in the germline V gene. Trimming left V 6 bases short and J 7 bases short, with 13 bases between. The CDR3 reads CASSQGARNSPLHF. In DNA form, the CDR3 reads TGTGCCAGCAGCCAGGGTGCGAGGAATTCACCCCTCCACTTT.

The rearrangement joins TRBV11-3 to TRBJ2-7, with no clear D. V gave up 3 bases and J gave up 0 bases, with 12 bases separating them. Germline CDR1 is SGHNT and CDR2 is YENEEA. This CDR3 region has 15 residues. CDR3 loop: CASSFFGLPSYEQYF. The DNA for the CDR3 is TGTGCCAGCAGCTTTTTTGGGCTCCCCTCCTACGAGCAGTACTTC.

The V gene is TRBV19, the J gene TRBJ1-2, with 7 bases that match TRBD1. The CDR3 totals 14 residues. Germline CDR1 reads LNHDA; CDR2 reads SQIVND (reference sequence). The trim removed 7 bases at V and 4 bases at J, leaving 9 bases unmatched. CDR3 nucleotide sequence: TGTGCCAGTACCCCGACAGGGAAGAGCTATGGCTACACCTTC. Encoded protein: CASTPTGKSYGYTF. Using reference TRBV19 and TRBJ1-2 for the parts outside the CDR3, the full variable domain is DGGITQSPKYLFRKEGQNVTLSCEQNLNHDAMYWYRQDPGQGLRLIYYSQIVNDFQKGDIAEGYSVSREKKESFPLTVTSAQKNPTAFYLCASTPTGKSYGYTFGSGTRLTVV.

The J gene is TRBJ1-5, the V gene TRBV15; no reliable D call. Looked up from germline, CDR1 is LNHNV and CDR2 is YYDKDF (reference sequence). This CDR3 spans 15 amino acids. V lost 8 bases and J 4 bases, leaving 18 bases between the germline ends. CDR3 coding DNA: TGTGCCACCTCCCTGGCGCTGGGAGGAAATCAGCCCCAGCATTTT. It encodes CATSLALGGNQPQHF.

V usage is TRBV27 and J usage is TRBJ2-1, with 11 bases aligning to TRBD1. V was pared by 8 bases and J by 7 bases, with 10 bases of the junction left unmatched. Germline CDR1 and CDR2: MNHEY and SMNVEV (reference sequence). The CDR3 totals 15 residues. The CDR3 is CASLRRGQGGNEQFF. The CDR3 DNA reads TGTGCCAGCTTACGACGGGGACAGGGGGGGAATGAGCAGTTCTTC.

The chain combines TRBV28 with TRBJ2-5, with 11 nucleotides matching TRBD1. CDR3 size: 18 residues. Trimming cost V 3 bases and J 4 bases; bases outside gene matches: 13. Germline V gene sequence: CDR1 MDHEN, CDR2 SYDVKM. The CDR3 loop is CASSFYQKWTGGRETQYF. CDR3 nucleotides: TGTGCCAGCAGTTTTTACCAAAAATGGACAGGGGGCAGAGAGACCCAGTACTTC.

The chain employs TRBV5-5 and TRBJ1-2, with 9 bases matching TRBD1. Trimming removed 8 bases from V and 6 bases from J; junction bases left unmatched: 11. This CDR3 has 14 amino acids. The germline V gene has CDR1 SGHKS and CDR2 YYEKEE (reference sequence). CDR3 sequence reads: CASRAPGQGHGYTF. CDR3 bases: TGTGCCAGTCGCGCCCCCGGACAGGGGCATGGCTACACCTTC.

This chain joins TRBV5-1 and TRBJ1-2; D may be TRBD1 (5 bases). CDR1 and CDR2 (germline): SGHRS, YFSETQ. This CDR3 contains 14 residues. Trimming took 2 bases from V and 0 from J, leaving 8 bases between them. CDR3 residues: CASSFGQANYGYTF. The CDR3, as DNA: TGCGCCAGCAGCTTCGGACAAGCTAACTATGGCTACACCTTC.

This chain links TRBV4-3 with TRBJ2-7; D remains ambiguous. Trimming took off 3 bases at V and 3 bases at J, with 9 bases between the two ends. The CDR3 sequence is 13 residues long. Germline V lookup: CDR1 LGHNA, CDR2 YSLEER. Here the CDR3 DNA reads TGCGCCAGCAGCCATTCCGGAGTCTACGAGCAGTACTTC. This translates into CASSHSGVYEQYF.

The gene calls are TRBV2 and TRBJ1-1, with TRBD1 as a possible D gene (6 bases). The CDR3 length is 16 residues. Germline values: CDR1 SNHLY, CDR2 FYNNEI. V shed 4 bases and J shed 0 bases, with 15 bases lying between them. In nucleotides, the CDR3 is TGTGCCAGCAGTGTGAGGGACATCTTTATGAACACTGAAGCTTTCTTT. It codes for CASSVRDIFMNTEAFF.

This chain links TRBV4-1 with TRBJ2-5, with D possibly matching TRBD2 (5 bases). The ends were cut back, 5 bases at V and 1 base at J, with 17 bases in the middle. The CDR3 consists of 16 residues. Germline V gene lookup returns CDR1 MGHRA and CDR2 YSYEKL. The CDR3 DNA is TGCGCCAGCAGCTTAGTCCCCCTAGCAGTCCAAGAGACCCAGTACTTC. It yields the protein CASSLVPLAVQETQYF.

This chain uses TRBV5-5 with TRBJ1-3, with D possibly TRBD1 on 5 matching bases. CDR3 length: 15 amino acids. CDR1 is SGHKS, CDR2 YYEKEE, per germline (reference sequence). The germline V and J ends were trimmed by 2 bases and 4 bases, with 13 bases remaining between them. CDR3 bases: TGTGCCAGCAGCTTCTCCAGGGTTGCAGGAAACACCATATATTTT. This codes for CASSFSRVAGNTIYF. The full variable domain, with the rest looked up from reference TRBV5-5 and TRBJ1-3, is DAGVTQSPTHLIKTRGQQVTLRCSPISGHKSVSWYQQVLGQGPQFIFQYYEKEERGRGNFPDRFSARQFPNYSSELNVNALLLGDSALYLCASSFSRVAGNTIYFGEGSWLTVV.

V gene TRBV11-2 combines with J gene TRBJ2-5, with no clear D. Looked up from germline, CDR1 is SGHAT and CDR2 is FQNNGV. The CDR3 is 11 residues long. The V end lost 7 bases, the J end lost 4 bases, and 7 bases lay between the germline ends. The CDR3 DNA sequence: TGTGCCAGCAAACAGACAGAGACCCAGTACTTC. It specifies CASKQTETQYF.

The rearrangement joins TRBV5-1 to TRBJ1-1; the D gene is possibly TRBD1 (6 bases). Germline V gene data show CDR1 as SGHRS and CDR2 as YFSETQ. Trimming cost V 0 bases and J 1 base, with 13 bases left between them. CDR3 size: 16 residues. CDR3 sequence (DNA): TGCGCCAGCAGCTTGGCCCAAGACAGGTCGAACACTGAAGCTTTCTTT. It specifies CASSLAQDRSNTEAFF.

Turning to this clone: This same CDR3 is encoded by further DNA sequences in the sample. The J gene is TRBJ1-5, the V gene TRBV29-1; possible D gene TRBD1, 6 bases. Germline loops: CDR1 SQVTM, CDR2 ANQGSEA. This CDR3 region has 13 residues. V was pared by 4 bases and J by 3 bases, with 10 bases between. CDR3 residues: CSVARGVNQPQHF. DNA of the CDR3: TGCAGCGTTGCCAGGGGCGTCAATCAGCCCCAGCATTTT.

This clone was observed a single time. The chain joins TRBV27 to TRBJ2-1; 7 bases are shared with TRBD2. This CDR3 has 16 amino acids. V gave up 3 bases and J gave up 3 bases; unmatched junction bases: 8. Germline CDR1 and CDR2: MNHEY and SMNVEV (reference sequence). The DNA of the CDR3 is TGTGCCAGCAGTTTTCGGTCGGGACTACTCTACAATGAGCAGTTCTTC. This codes for CASSFRSGLLYNEQFF.